This TCR beta chain originates from a study of blood T cell repertoires in COVID-19 (dated by TCRdb to the early 2020s). In terms of the full investigation: Samples covering the acute and convalescent phases of COVID-19 were provided by collaborators in the United States, Italy and Spain. The prospective study material was composed of cDNA or gDNA derived from T cells, B-cell-depleted T cells, or PBMCs. Deeply sampled blood TCRbeta repertoires from subjects exposed to, actively infected with, or recovered from COVID-19 were included in the dataset. The repertoires were released in a freely available public database meant as a resource for research on the immune response to SARS-CoV-2. Samples came from the ongoing ImmuneRACE study (first 160 participants) plus 1,254 subjects from 6 global collaborators. Sample metadata almost always included a de-identified subject ID, COVID-19 status, age in years and sex. Where HLA class I and class II types were available, the types were taken from metadata supplied by the sample provider, not from assay-based typing.

What the work shows at the level of the full study, not this receptor alone: The amount of clinical and demographic metadata varied by source and participant and was provided uncurated.

Whole blood was collected in K2EDTA tubes by collaborating institutions according to the institutions' own protocols. Collaborator samples were shipped for TCRbeta analysis as frozen whole blood, isolated PBMCs, or DNA extracted from either sample type. The CDR3 contains 18 residues, cysteine and phenylalanine counted. Only the CDR3 portion is preserved as DNA: 54 bases, with reading frame beginning at the first base. CDR1 and CDR2 (KGHDR, SFDVKD) derive from the germline V gene. The V and J ends are trimmed by 0 bases and 4 bases, leaving 17 bases between them. TCRbeta CDR3 regions were amplified from genomic DNA using the immunoSEQ Assay, a bias-controlled multiplex PCR. Per the original workflow: The number of nucleated cells in each sample was estimated from the amplification of reference gene primers within the assay. To quantify the absolute abundance of each unique TCRbeta CDR3 rearrangement, sequence reads were collapsed and filtered. For each sample, productive Simpson clonality was calculated by taking the square root of Simpson's diversity index across productive rearrangements. This is the immuneACCESS table as TCRdb keeps it, with only in-frame sequences that have V and J called. A part of the clones is gone; compared with another copy, unresolved V genes explain less than half, and the rest is unexplained. That table gives V, J and clone size, and the DNA gave D and trimming. Present in this sample are around 45,000 clones, around 80% of which were seen just once. The ten top clones hold more than 20% of the sample.

The count of this clone is one. Its antigen remains undetermined. Nothing much larger sits one base from this clone, and base qualities are not available. Sequenced input: peripheral blood. In this chain, TRBV24-1 is recombined with TRBJ2-2; TRBD1 is possibly the D segment (6 matching bases). The TCR comes from a woman aged 55-70 years with acute or convalescent COVID-19. CDR3 region: CATSDLAPGQGPTGELFF. The DNA is TGTGCCACCAGTGATTTGGCCCCCGGGCAGGGGCCCACCGGGGAGCTGTTTTTT.